Listed here are 14 T cell receptor beta chains from one sample, sequenced in a study of blood T cells in healthy people across ages. PCR was performed a second time for about 6 to 12 cycles using a sample-barcoded 5' primer and a J-beta primer mix. Via MiXCR, TCRdb re-called the 5' RACE reads, giving one row per CDR3 protein. The sample records about 580,000 distinct CDR3 sequences, 40% to 50% being singletons. Material for sequencing was blood. These receptors were taken from an elderly man in good health.

This clonotype was recorded many times. A read error is possible here, since a much larger clone lies one base away. The rearrangement links TRBV6-6 to TRBJ2-1; the D gene could be TRBD1 or TRBD2 (6 bases each). The DNA end lines up better with TRBJ2-7; the J call may be wrong. This CDR3 comprises 14 residues. CDR1 and CDR2 from the germline V gene are MNHNY and SVGAGI (reference sequence). The CDR3 sequence is CASRRGVSYNEQYF. The CDR3 region has the DNA TGTGCCAGCAGGAGGGGGGTGTCCTACAATGAGCAGTACTTC.

The chain recombines TRBV10-3 with TRBJ2-7, with a tentative D call TRBD2 (6 bases). In germline, CDR1 is ENHRY, CDR2 SYGVKD. V gave up 4 bases and J gave up 7 bases, with 14 bases separating them. This CDR3 region has 13 residues. The CDR3 DNA reads TGTGCCATCAGTGTGTATCGGGGAGGTGAGCAGTACGTC. Its protein product is CAISVYRGGEQYV.

V usage is TRBV7-2 and J usage is TRBJ2-1; the D is unclear. The CDR3 length is 17 residues. CDR1 is SGHTA, CDR2 FQGNSA, per germline. Trimming left V 4 bases short and J 0 bases short, with 16 bases between. The CDR3 bases are TGTGCCAGCAGCTCCCTTCGCCGCGGCCTCTCCTACAATGAGCAGTTCTTC. Its protein is CASSSLRRGLSYNEQFF.

This clonotype was found a few times. The V and J genes are TRBV7-3 and TRBJ2-1, with TRBD2 matching 10 bases. The CDR3 consists of 15 residues. J was trimmed by 10 bases and V by 5 bases; bases with no gene match: 11. The V gene's germline CDR1 is SGHTA and CDR2 FQGTGA. The CDR3 sequence is CASSAGEGLALEQFF. DNA of the CDR3: TGTGCCAGCAGCGCCGGGGAGGGACTAGCGCTGGAGCAGTTCTTC.

The V gene is TRBV11-2, the J gene TRBJ2-3, with a possible D match to TRBD1 (6 bases). Trimming pared 4 bases from V and 4 bases from J, leaving 15 bases between. The CDR3 loop spans 15 amino acids. Germline CDR1 and CDR2: SGHAT and FQNNGV. The CDR3, as DNA: TGTGCCAGCAGCTCGCGTATGGACAGTCCAGATACGCAGTATTTT. Translated, it gives CASSSRMDSPDTQYF.

There are a few counts of this clonotype. V is TRBV7-9 and J is TRBJ2-6; D perhaps matches TRBD2 (6 bases). Germline V gene data show CDR1 as SEHNR and CDR2 as FQNEAQ (reference sequence). V lost 5 bases to trimming and J lost 2 bases, with 10 bases between them. The CDR3 has 15 amino acids. The CDR3 loop reads CASSPRRAGANVLTF. The CDR3 DNA is TGTGCCAGCAGCCCGAGGAGGGCTGGGGCCAACGTCCTGACTTTC. Full variable domain (rest looked up from reference TRBV7-9 and TRBJ2-6): DTGVSQNPRHKITKRGQNVTFRCDPISEHNRLYWYRQTLGQGPEFLTYFQNEAQLEKSRLLSDRFSAERPKGSFSTLEIQRTEQGDSAMYLCASSPRRAGANVLTFGAGSRLTVL.

The chain recombines TRBV7-2 with TRBJ2-1, with 9 nucleotides matching TRBD2. Trimming removed 2 bases from V and 1 base from J; junction bases left unmatched: 9. This CDR3 has 18 amino acids. Per the germline V gene, CDR1 is SGHTA and CDR2 is FQGNSA. In DNA, the CDR3 is TGTGCCAGCAGCTTACCGGTAGCGGGGGCCCGTTCCTACAATGAGCAGTTCTTC. This codes for CASSLPVAGARSYNEQFF.

The V and J genes are TRBV20-1 and TRBJ2-5; a possible D gene is TRBD1 (6 bases). Trimming took off 4 bases at V and 4 bases at J, with 16 bases between the two ends. Germline lookup yields CDR1 DFQATT and CDR2 SNEGSKA (reference sequence). CDR3 length equals 14 residues. CDR3 in DNA: TGCAGTGCTACTATCCCAGGGGCGGGAGAGACCCAGTACTTC. Its translation: CSATIPGAGETQYF.

Of note for this clonotype: Since a much larger clone is just one base distant, this may be a read error. CDR3 sequence reads: CASSHGFSASGRDEQFF. The CDR3 DNA is TGTGCCAGCAGTCACGGATTTTCGGCTAGCGGGAGAGATGAGCAGTTCTTC. The gene calls are TRBV6-5 and TRBJ2-1; 10 nucleotides align to TRBD2. Germline-derived CDR1 and CDR2 are MNHEY and SVGAGI. With 5 bases clipped from V and 8 bases from J, the junction kept 15 bases outside the gene matches. The CDR3 length is 17 residues.

This clonotype was observed a few times. One end of the junction fails to match germline, which may point to a read error. The genes are TRBV6-6 and TRBJ2-5, with 14 bases identical to TRBD2. Germline V CDR1 and CDR2: MNHNY, SVGAGI (reference sequence). The CDR3 covers 17 residues. CDR3 amino acids: CAGRKSTSGRVVETQYF. The DNA for the CDR3 is TGTGCCGGCAGAAAATCGACTAGCGGGAGGGTCGTAGAGACCCAGTACTTC.

The V call is TRBV7-2, the J call TRBJ2-7; D is unresolved. Judging by the DNA end, TRBJ2-5 fits better; the J call may be wrong. The germline gives CDR1 SGHTA, CDR2 FQGNSA. The CDR3 loop spans 15 amino acids. CDR3 in DNA: TGTGCCAGCAGCCCCATCGGGTACCCGAGCGAGACCCAGTACTTC. Residues: CASSPIGYPSETQYF.

J is TRBJ2-3 and V is TRBV12-3 or TRBV12-4; no firm D call. This CDR3 comprises 13 residues. V lost 6 bases and J 2 bases, leaving 9 bases between the germline ends. The CDR3 coding sequence is TGTGCCAGCAGCCGCAGACCCACAGATACGCAGTATTTT. It is translated as CASSRRPTDTQYF.

The chain recombines TRBV7-9 with TRBJ2-3, with D perhaps being TRBD1 or TRBD2 (6 bases each). The CDR3 spans 15 residues. The V gene's germline CDR1 is SEHNR and CDR2 FQNEAQ (reference sequence). Trimming shortened V by 7 bases and J by 0 bases, and 14 bases separated the two germline ends. The CDR3 bases are TGTGCCAGCACCCTAATGGGGGGCAGCACAGATACGCAGTATTTT. Encoded protein: CASTLMGGSTDTQYF.

This clonotype was counted between two and nine times. The gene calls are TRBV7-2 and TRBJ2-1, with D unresolved. CDR1 and CDR2 (germline): SGHTA, FQGNSA. The CDR3 is 14 amino acids. V was cut by 2 bases and J by 4 bases, with 9 bases left in between. The CDR3 nucleotides are TGTGCCAGCAGCTTATTACCCGGTTACAATGAGCAGTTCTTC. This encodes CASSLLPGYNEQFF.